The 27 T cell receptor beta chains below were found in one sample sequenced in a study of cytomegalovirus exposure and HLA in healthy donors. It was with 60 Vbeta and 13 Jbeta primers that the PCR ran. Sequenced by immunoSEQ multiplex PCR; TCRdb stores in-frame clones only, minus some. The top ten hold 2.5% to 3% of the sample, which has roughly 130,000 clones, 75% to 85% seen once. The material sequenced was PBMCs. The source of these receptors is a woman between 18 and 29 years old in good health and CMV-seropositive.

The chain combines TRBV5-1 with TRBJ2-7; 7 bases are shared with TRBD1. CDR3 length: 15 amino acids. The junction had 3 bases not matched to a gene; V was cut back by 0 bases and J by 0 bases. Germline CDR1 SGHRS, CDR2 YFSETQ. Here the CDR3 DNA reads TGCGCCAGCAGCTTGGGGGCAGGGGGCTCCTACGAGCAGTACTTC. Residues: CASSLGAGGSYEQYF.

This rearrangement joins TRBV28 to TRBJ1-2; 10 bases match TRBD1. The CDR3 extends over 12 amino acids. Germline V CDR1 and CDR2: MDHEN, SYDVKM. J lost 8 bases, V lost 7 bases, and 4 bases had no gene match. The CDR3: CASTGTGVGYTF. CDR3 DNA: TGTGCCAGCACCGGGACAGGGGTCGGCTACACCTTC.

The V and J genes are TRBV27 and TRBJ2-3, with no clear D. The CDR3 extends over 13 amino acids. Germline loops: CDR1 MNHEY, CDR2 SMNVEV (reference sequence). The V end lost 8 bases, the J end lost 10 bases, and 19 bases lay between the germline ends. This chain's CDR3 is CASSPPFLRAQYF. CDR3 nucleotide sequence: TGTGCCAGCTCCCCCCCCTTTTTGAGAGCGCAGTATTTT.

V gene TRBV10-3 combines with J gene TRBJ2-5, with 7 bases aligning to TRBD1. The V and J ends lost 2 bases and 3 bases, in that order; junction bases with no gene match: 0. This CDR3 region has 13 residues. The germline gives CDR1 ENHRY, CDR2 SYGVKD. The CDR3 nucleotides are TGTGCCATCAGTGAGACAGGGGAAGAGACCCAGTACTTC. Protein sequence: CAISETGEETQYF.

The chain couples TRBV6-5 to TRBJ2-5, with a weak D call TRBD1 (6 bases). Germline CDR1 and CDR2: MNHEY and SVGAGI. Deletions cut 8 bases from V and 7 bases from J, with 14 bases between. This CDR3 has 12 residues. CDR3 DNA: TGTGCCAGCTACAGGGATCGGGCGACCCAGTACTTC. Residues: CASYRDRATQYF.

This chain connects TRBV27 to TRBJ1-1, with 7 bases lining up with TRBD1. The CDR3 length is 19 residues. Germline-derived CDR1 and CDR2 are MNHEY and SMNVEV (reference sequence). Trimming removed 9 bases from V and 4 bases from J; junction bases left unmatched: 26. CDR3 region: CASLPGQPGRGNRGTEAFF. CDR3 nucleotides: TGTGCCAGTTTACCAGGCCAGCCGGGCAGGGGGAACCGGGGCACTGAAGCTTTCTTT.

The J gene is TRBJ2-1, the V gene TRBV5-4; 16 nucleotides match TRBD2. The CDR3 totals 16 residues. Trimming took 4 bases from V and 10 from J; bases not matched to a gene: 8. Germline CDR1 SGHNT, CDR2 YYREEE (reference sequence). DNA of the CDR3: TGTGCCAGCAGCGCTGGGACTAGCGGGGGGGCCCGGGAGCAGTTCTTC. Translating gives CASSAGTSGGAREQFF.

This chain links TRBV6-1 with TRBJ1-2; TRBD1 agrees at 7 bases. This CDR3 contains 13 residues. The V gene end was trimmed by 7 bases and the J gene end by 9 bases; junction bases not matched to a gene: 11. Looked up from germline, CDR1 is MNHNS and CDR2 is SASEGT. CDR3 sequence: CASMVEGARSYTF. The CDR3 bases are TGTGCCAGCATGGTAGAGGGGGCGAGAAGCTACACCTTC.

This chain joins TRBV5-6 and TRBJ2-1, with 9 bases that match TRBD2. Trimming cost V 3 bases and J 4 bases; bases outside gene matches: 8. Germline V gene lookup returns CDR1 SGHDT and CDR2 YYEEEE. The CDR3 runs to 16 residues. As DNA, the CDR3 is TGTGCCAGCAGCTCTAATAGCGGGGGCCTTTACAATGAGCAGTTCTTC. Its protein product is CASSSNSGGLYNEQFF. The variable domain in full, completed from reference TRBV5-6 and TRBJ2-1, reads DAGVTQSPTHLIKTRGQQVTLRCSPKSGHDTVSWYQQALGQGPQFIFQYYEEEERQRGNFPDRFSGHQFPNYSSELNVNALLLGDSALYLCASSSNSGGLYNEQFFGPGTRLTVL.

The V and J genes are TRBV25-1 and TRBJ2-5; 14 nucleotides agree with TRBD2. V was pared by 4 bases and J by 4 bases, with 8 bases of the junction left unmatched. The germline CDR1 and CDR2 sequences are MGHDK and SYGVNS. The CDR3 has 17 residues. The CDR3 is CASSALGGLAGGETQYF. CDR3 nucleotides: TGTGCCAGCAGTGCCCTTGGAGGACTAGCGGGGGGAGAGACCCAGTACTTC.

The chain is built from TRBV12-5 and TRBJ2-5; 12 bases map to TRBD2. Germline lookup yields CDR1 LGHNT and CDR2 FRNRAP. This CDR3 is 17 amino acids long. With 2 bases clipped from V and 5 bases from J, the junction kept 9 bases outside the gene matches. The CDR3 here is CASGLFGLAGGIETQYF. The CDR3 DNA is TGTGCTAGTGGTTTGTTTGGTCTAGCGGGGGGGATTGAGACCCAGTACTTC.

This clone has only one observation. The chain recombines TRBV6-6 with TRBJ2-3; 9 positions match TRBD2. Germline trimming cut 8 bases from V and 2 bases from J; bases unmatched to any gene: 5. This CDR3 is 14 amino acids long. Germline V gives CDR1 MNHNY, CDR2 SVGAGI (reference sequence). The CDR3 coding sequence is TGTGCCAGCCAGGGACTAGCTGTCACAGATACGCAGTATTTT. Its protein product is CASQGLAVTDTQYF.

V is TRBV7-6 and J is TRBJ1-4, with 7 bases fitting TRBD1. The CDR3 has 13 amino acids. CDR1 SGHVS and CDR2 FNYEAQ come from the germline V gene. V lost 5 bases, J lost 11 bases, and 8 bases stayed unmatched. The CDR3 sequence is CASSNRQGVKLFF. The CDR3 DNA reads as TGTGCCAGCAGCAATCGACAGGGCGTGAAACTGTTTTTT.

The chain is built from TRBV6-5 and TRBJ1-5; D possibly corresponds to TRBD1 (6 bases). The germline V gene encodes CDR1 MNHEY and CDR2 SVGAGI. The V end was cut by 8 bases, the J end by 4 bases, with 12 bases between. The CDR3 totals 13 residues. The CDR3 spells CASGIQGNQPQHF. The CDR3 coding sequence is TGTGCCAGCGGCATACAGGGTAATCAGCCCCAGCATTTT.

The CDR3 coding sequence is TGTGCCAGCAGTGGCCAGGGAGGCGAGCAGTACTTC. Protein: CASSGQGGEQYF. The rearrangement uses TRBV6-1 and TRBJ2-7; maybe TRBD2 (6 bases). CDR1 and CDR2 (germline): MNHNS, SASEGT. There are 12 residues in the CDR3. V lost 4 bases to trimming and J lost 6 bases, with 10 bases between them.

V is TRBV11-2 and J is TRBJ1-6, with TRBD1 as a possible D gene (5 bases). The V and J ends lost 5 bases and 6 bases respectively, with 17 bases between them. The CDR3 contains 16 residues. Germline V CDR1 and CDR2: SGHAT, FQNNGV. CDR3 residues: CASSPSKGQLNSPLHF. CDR3 nucleotide sequence: TGTGCCAGCAGCCCGTCAAAGGGGCAGCTTAATTCACCCCTCCACTTT.

The chain has TRBV6-6 and TRBJ2-3, with TRBD1 matching 11 bases. The CDR3 runs 16 residues. Germline V gives CDR1 MNHNY, CDR2 SVGAGI (reference sequence). Losses at the gene ends were 7 bases for V and 4 bases for J; bases not matched to a gene: 10. The CDR3 loop reads CASTSFRTGGADTQYF. The CDR3 DNA reads as TGTGCCAGCACCTCCTTTCGGACAGGGGGCGCAGATACGCAGTATTTT.

The chain joins TRBV4-1 to TRBJ1-4; D might be TRBD1 (5 bases). The CDR3 loop spans 16 amino acids. Trimming pared 3 bases from V and 0 bases from J, leaving 11 bases between. Germline CDR1 and CDR2: MGHRA and YSYEKL. The CDR3: CASSHPRQTTNEKLFF. In DNA, the CDR3 is TGCGCCAGCAGCCATCCCCGACAGACAACTAATGAAAAACTGTTTTTT.

The chain carries TRBV4-1 and TRBJ1-1, with D perhaps TRBD1 (5 bases). The CDR3 loop spans 14 amino acids. V gave up 2 bases and J gave up 8 bases, with 15 bases separating them. CDR1 is MGHRA, CDR2 YSYEKL, per germline. The chain's CDR3 is CASSQPKAGREAFF. The CDR3 DNA sequence: TGCGCCAGCAGCCAACCCAAGGCGGGGCGAGAAGCTTTCTTT.

The chain has TRBV25-1 and TRBJ2-5, with TRBD1 identical over 7 bases. The CDR3 has 18 amino acids. Per the germline V gene, CDR1 is MGHDK and CDR2 is SYGVNS. V dropped 4 bases and J dropped 5; count of bases not matched to a gene: 19. CDR3 sequence (DNA): TGTGCCAGCAGTGGAGGGAATAGGGGGAACAGGGGCCAGGAGACCCAGTACTTC. It codes for CASSGGNRGNRGQETQYF.

The rearrangement links TRBV30 to TRBJ1-1, with 8 bases lining up with TRBD1. CDR1 and CDR2 from the germline V gene are GTSNPN and SVGIG (reference sequence). Trimming took 3 bases from V and 4 from J; bases not matched to a gene: 4. The CDR3 consists of 13 residues. CDR3 DNA sequence: TGTGCCTGGAGCCGGACAGGGACCACTGAAGCTTTCTTT. This codes for CAWSRTGTTEAFF.

The chain combines TRBV6-5 with TRBJ2-6; D possibly corresponds to TRBD2 (5 bases). Germline V CDR1 and CDR2: MNHEY, SVGAGI. V dropped 6 bases and J dropped 1 base, with 10 bases sitting between them. This CDR3 contains 15 residues. Written as DNA, the CDR3 is TGTGCCAGCAGCCCGGGGTGGTCTGGGGCCAACGTCCTGACTTTC. Its translation is CASSPGWSGANVLTF.

The CDR3, as DNA: TGTGCCAGTAGTATAGGGTTTAGCGGGGGGGCCACAGATACGCAGTATTTT. It codes for CASSIGFSGGATDTQYF. The rearrangement joins TRBV19 to TRBJ2-3; 11 bases align to TRBD2. Germline V gene sequence: CDR1 LNHDA, CDR2 SQIVND (reference sequence). V dropped 1 base and J dropped 2; count of bases not matched to a gene: 5. The CDR3 covers 17 residues.

This chain joins TRBV7-3 and TRBJ1-1; maybe TRBD1 (5 bases). The V end was cut by 4 bases, the J end by 7 bases, with 16 bases between. There are 14 residues in the CDR3. Germline V gene data show CDR1 as SGHTA and CDR2 as FQGTGA. Written as DNA, the CDR3 is TGTGCCAGCAGCTCCCGGACGGGGGGTGGTGAAGCTTTCTTT. This gives the protein CASSSRTGGGEAFF.

This chain links TRBV7-2 with TRBJ2-1; 9 bases align to TRBD1. The CDR3 has 14 amino acids. The germline gives CDR1 SGHTA, CDR2 FQGNSA. The J segment lost 8 bases and the V segment lost 7 bases, leaving 9 bases of the junction unmatched. CDR3 DNA: TGTGCCAGCACAACAGGGGGCGCGTGGCATGAGCAGTTCTTC. Protein sequence: CASTTGGAWHEQFF.

Concerning this clone: The same CDR3 can be traced to other DNA sequences in this sample. The chain couples TRBV2 to TRBJ2-3, with 10 bases identical to TRBD1. V lost 11 bases and J lost 2; bases outside the gene matches: 7. The germline gives CDR1 SNHLY, CDR2 FYNNEI. This CDR3 region has 14 residues. Here the CDR3 reads CAGTGAPFTDTQYF. DNA of the CDR3: TGTGCCGGGACAGGGGCCCCCTTCACAGATACGCAGTATTTT.

Written as DNA, the CDR3 is TGCGCCAGCAGCCGAGACAGGGGGAGCACTGAAGCTTTCTTT. As protein: CASSRDRGSTEAFF. V is TRBV4-1 and J is TRBJ1-1; 9 nucleotides line up with TRBD1. Trimming removed 4 bases from V and 4 bases from J; junction bases left unmatched: 4. The CDR3 is 14 residues long. Germline CDR1 MGHRA, CDR2 YSYEKL.